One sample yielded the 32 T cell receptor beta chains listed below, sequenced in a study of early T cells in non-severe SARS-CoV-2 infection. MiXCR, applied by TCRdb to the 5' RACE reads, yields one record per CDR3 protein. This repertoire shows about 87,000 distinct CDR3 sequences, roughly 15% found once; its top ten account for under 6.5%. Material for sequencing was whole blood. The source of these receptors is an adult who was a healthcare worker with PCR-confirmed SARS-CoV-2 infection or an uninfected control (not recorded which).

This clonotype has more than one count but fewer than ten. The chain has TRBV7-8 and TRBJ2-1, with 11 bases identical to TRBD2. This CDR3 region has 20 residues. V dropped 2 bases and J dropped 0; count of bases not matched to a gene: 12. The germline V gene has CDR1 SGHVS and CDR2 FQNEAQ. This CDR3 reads CASSLMIGLAGLSSYNEQFF. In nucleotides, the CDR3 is TGTGCCAGCAGCTTAATGATAGGACTAGCGGGCCTGAGCTCCTACAATGAGCAGTTCTTC.

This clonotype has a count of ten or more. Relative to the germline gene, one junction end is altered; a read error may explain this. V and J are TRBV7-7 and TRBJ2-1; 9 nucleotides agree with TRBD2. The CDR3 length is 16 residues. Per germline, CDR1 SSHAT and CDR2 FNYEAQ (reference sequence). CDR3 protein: CASSLEPGTSNNEQFF. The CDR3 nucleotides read TGTGCTAGCAGCTTGGAGCCCGGGACTAGCAACAATGAGCAGTTCTTC.

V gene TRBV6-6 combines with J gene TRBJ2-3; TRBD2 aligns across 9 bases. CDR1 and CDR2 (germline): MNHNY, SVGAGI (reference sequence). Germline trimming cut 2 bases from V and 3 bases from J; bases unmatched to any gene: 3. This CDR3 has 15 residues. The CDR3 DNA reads TGTGCCAGCAGTTACCGCGGGGGGGCTACAGATACGCAGTATTTT. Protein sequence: CASSYRGGATDTQYF.

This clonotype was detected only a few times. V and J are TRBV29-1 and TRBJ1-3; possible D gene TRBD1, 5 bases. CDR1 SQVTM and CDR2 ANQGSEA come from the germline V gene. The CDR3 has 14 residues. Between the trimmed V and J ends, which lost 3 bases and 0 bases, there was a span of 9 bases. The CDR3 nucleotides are TGCAGCGTTGATGGGGCAGACTCTGGAAACACCATATATTTT. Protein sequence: CSVDGADSGNTIYF.

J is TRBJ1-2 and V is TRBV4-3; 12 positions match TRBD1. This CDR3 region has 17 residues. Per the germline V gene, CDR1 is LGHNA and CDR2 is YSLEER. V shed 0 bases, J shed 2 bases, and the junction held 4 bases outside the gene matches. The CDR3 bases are TGCGCCAGCAGCCAAGATCGGGACAGGGGGCGAAACTATGGCTACACCTTC. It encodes CASSQDRDRGRNYGYTF.

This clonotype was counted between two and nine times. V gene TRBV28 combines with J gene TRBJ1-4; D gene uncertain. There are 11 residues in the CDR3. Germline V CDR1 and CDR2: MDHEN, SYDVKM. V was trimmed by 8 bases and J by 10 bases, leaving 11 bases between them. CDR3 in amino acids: CASSDARKLFF. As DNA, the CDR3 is TGTGCCAGCTCTGATGCCAGAAAACTGTTTTTT.

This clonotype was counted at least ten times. The CDR3 DNA is TGCAGTGCTCACCACACTGAAGCTTTCTTT. Its protein product is CSAHHTEAFF. The rearrangement links TRBV20-1 to TRBJ1-1; D unresolved. The CDR3 runs to 10 residues. Trimming pared 5 bases from V and 3 bases from J, leaving 4 bases between. Germline CDR1 and CDR2: DFQATT and SNEGSKA (reference sequence).

CDR3 DNA sequence: TGTGCCATCACCAGACTAGCGGGGGCATACGAGCAGTACTTC. Translation: CAITRLAGAYEQYF. J is TRBJ2-7 and V is TRBV10-3, with 12 bases matching TRBD2. Germline trimming cut 7 bases from V and 4 bases from J; bases unmatched to any gene: 5. CDR3 length: 14 amino acids. The V gene's germline CDR1 is ENHRY and CDR2 SYGVKD.

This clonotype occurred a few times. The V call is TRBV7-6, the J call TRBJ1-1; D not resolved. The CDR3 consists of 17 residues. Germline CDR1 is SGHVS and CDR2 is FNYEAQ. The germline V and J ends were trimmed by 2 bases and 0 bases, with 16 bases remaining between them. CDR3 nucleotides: TGTGCCAGCAGCTTAATCCAACCAGACAAAATGAACACTGAAGCTTTCTTT. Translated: CASSLIQPDKMNTEAFF.

CDR3 residues: CASSLATGEQFF. CDR3 coding DNA: TGTGCCAGCAGCTTAGCGACAGGGGAACAGTTCTTC. This sequence joins TRBV7-6 and TRBJ2-1; TRBD1 matches 8 bases. V was pared by 0 bases and J by 13 bases, with 2 bases of the junction left unmatched. This CDR3 is built from 12 residues. CDR1 and CDR2 from the germline V gene are SGHVS and FNYEAQ.

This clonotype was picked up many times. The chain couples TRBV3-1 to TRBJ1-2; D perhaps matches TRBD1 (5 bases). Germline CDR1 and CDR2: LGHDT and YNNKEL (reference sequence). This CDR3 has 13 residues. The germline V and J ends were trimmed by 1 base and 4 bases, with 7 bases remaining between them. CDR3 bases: TGTGCCAGCAGCCAAGGGGACGGCTATGGCTACACCTTC. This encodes CASSQGDGYGYTF. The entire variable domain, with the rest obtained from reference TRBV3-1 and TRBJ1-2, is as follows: DTAVSQTPKYLVTQMGNDKSIKCEQNLGHDTMYWYKQDSKKFLKIMFSYNNKELIINETVPNRFSPKSPDKAHLNLHINSLELGDSAVYFCASSQGDGYGYTFGSGTRLTVV.

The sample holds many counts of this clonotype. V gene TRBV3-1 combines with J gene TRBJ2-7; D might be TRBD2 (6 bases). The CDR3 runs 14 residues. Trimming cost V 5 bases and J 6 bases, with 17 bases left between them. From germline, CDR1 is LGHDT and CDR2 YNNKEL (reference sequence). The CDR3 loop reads CASSSGVGMSEQYF. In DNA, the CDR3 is TGTGCCAGCAGCTCGGGGGTAGGGATGAGCGAGCAGTACTTC.

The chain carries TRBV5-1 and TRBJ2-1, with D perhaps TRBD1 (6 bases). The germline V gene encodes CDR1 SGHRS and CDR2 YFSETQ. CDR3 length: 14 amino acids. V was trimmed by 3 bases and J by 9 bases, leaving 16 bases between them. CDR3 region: CASSSRTEETEQFF. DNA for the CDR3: TGCGCCAGCAGCTCTAGGACAGAGGAGACTGAGCAGTTCTTC.

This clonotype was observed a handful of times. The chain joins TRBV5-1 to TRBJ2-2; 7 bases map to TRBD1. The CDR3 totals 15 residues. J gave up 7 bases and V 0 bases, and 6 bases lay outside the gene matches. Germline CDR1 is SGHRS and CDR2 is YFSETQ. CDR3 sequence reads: CASSLDRGANGELFF. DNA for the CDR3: TGCGCCAGCAGCTTGGACAGGGGTGCGAACGGGGAGCTGTTTTTT.

CDR3 residues: CASSLGGGKANYGYTF. The CDR3 DNA follows: TGTGCCAGCAGCTTAGGGGGAGGGAAAGCTAACTATGGCTACACCTTC. The chain joins TRBV7-2 to TRBJ1-2; D gene ambiguous. V was trimmed by 1 base and J by 0 bases, leaving 12 bases between them. Germline CDR1 and CDR2: SGHTA and FQGNSA. CDR3 size: 16 residues. Together with reference TRBV7-2 and TRBJ1-2, the CDR3 gives the full variable domain: GAGVSQSPSNKVTEKGKDVELRCDPISGHTALYWYRQSLGQGLEFLIYFQGNSAPDKSGLPSDRFSAERTGGSVSTLTIQRTQQEDSAVYLCASSLGGGKANYGYTFGSGTRLTVV.

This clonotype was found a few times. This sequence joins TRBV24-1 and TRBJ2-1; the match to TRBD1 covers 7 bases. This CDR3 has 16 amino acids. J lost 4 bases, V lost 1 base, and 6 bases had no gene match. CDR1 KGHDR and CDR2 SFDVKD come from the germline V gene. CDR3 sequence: CATSDLEGGEYNEQFF. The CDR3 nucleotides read TGTGCCACCAGTGATTTAGAAGGGGGCGAGTACAATGAGCAGTTCTTC.

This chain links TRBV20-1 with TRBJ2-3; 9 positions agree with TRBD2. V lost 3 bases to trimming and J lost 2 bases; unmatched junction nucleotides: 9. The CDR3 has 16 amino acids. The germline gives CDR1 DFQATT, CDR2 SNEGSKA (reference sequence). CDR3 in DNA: TGCAGTGCTAGTTTTGGTGCGGGGGGGACCACAGATACGCAGTATTTT. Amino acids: CSASFGAGGTTDTQYF.

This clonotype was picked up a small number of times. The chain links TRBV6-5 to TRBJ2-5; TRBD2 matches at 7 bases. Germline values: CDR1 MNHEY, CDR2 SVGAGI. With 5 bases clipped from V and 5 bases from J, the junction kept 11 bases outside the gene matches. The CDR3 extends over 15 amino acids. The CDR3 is CASSPGGGAQETQYF. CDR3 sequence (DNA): TGTGCCAGCAGTCCGGGGGGAGGGGCCCAGGAGACCCAGTACTTC.

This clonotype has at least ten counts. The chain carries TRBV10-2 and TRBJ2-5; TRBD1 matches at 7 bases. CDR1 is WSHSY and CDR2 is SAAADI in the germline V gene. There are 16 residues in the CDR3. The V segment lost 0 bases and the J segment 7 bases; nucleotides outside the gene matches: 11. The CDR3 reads CASSESGQWGTGTQYF. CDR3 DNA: TGCGCCAGCAGTGAGTCGGGACAGTGGGGGACGGGGACCCAGTACTTC.

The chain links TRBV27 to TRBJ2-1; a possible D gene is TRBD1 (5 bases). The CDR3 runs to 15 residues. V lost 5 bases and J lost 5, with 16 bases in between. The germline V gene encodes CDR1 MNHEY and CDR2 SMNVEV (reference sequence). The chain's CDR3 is CASSPTWTLHNEQFF. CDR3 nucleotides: TGTGCCAGCAGTCCTACCTGGACACTTCACAATGAGCAGTTCTTC.

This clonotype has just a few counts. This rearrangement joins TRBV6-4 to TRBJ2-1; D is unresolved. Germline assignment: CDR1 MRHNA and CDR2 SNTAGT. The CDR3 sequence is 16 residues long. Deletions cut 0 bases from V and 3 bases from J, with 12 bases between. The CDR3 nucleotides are TGTGCCAGCAGTGACTCGAAAAGTGCCAACTACAATGAGCAGTTCTTC. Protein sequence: CASSDSKSANYNEQFF.

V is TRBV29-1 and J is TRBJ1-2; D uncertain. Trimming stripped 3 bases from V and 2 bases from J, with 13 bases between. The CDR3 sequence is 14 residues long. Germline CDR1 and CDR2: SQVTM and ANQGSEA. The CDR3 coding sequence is TGCAGCGTTGATGTGGCTCTCAAGAACTATGGCTACACCTTC. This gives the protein CSVDVALKNYGYTF.

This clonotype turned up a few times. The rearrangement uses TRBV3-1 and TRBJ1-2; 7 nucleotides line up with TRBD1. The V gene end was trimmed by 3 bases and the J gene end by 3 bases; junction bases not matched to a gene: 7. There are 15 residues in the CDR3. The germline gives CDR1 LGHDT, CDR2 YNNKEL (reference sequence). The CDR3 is CASSHSGQTHYGYTF. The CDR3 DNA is TGTGCCAGCAGCCATTCGGGACAGACTCACTATGGCTACACCTTC.

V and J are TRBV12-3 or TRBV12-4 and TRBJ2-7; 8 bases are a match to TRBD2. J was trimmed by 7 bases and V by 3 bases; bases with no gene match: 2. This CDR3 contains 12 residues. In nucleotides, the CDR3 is TGTGCCAGCAGTTTGATAGCGGGGGAGCAGTACTTC. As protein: CASSLIAGEQYF.

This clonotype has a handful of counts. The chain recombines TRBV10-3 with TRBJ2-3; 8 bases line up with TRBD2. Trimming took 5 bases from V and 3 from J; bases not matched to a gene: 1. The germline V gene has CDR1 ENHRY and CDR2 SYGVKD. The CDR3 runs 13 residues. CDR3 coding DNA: TGTGCCATCAGTCCGGGGGGGACAGATACGCAGTATTTT. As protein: CAISPGGTDTQYF.

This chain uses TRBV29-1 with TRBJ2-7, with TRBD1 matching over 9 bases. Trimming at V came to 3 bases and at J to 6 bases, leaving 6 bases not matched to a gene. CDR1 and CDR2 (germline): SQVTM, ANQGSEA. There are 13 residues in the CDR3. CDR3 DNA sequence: TGCAGCGTTGAGGGACAGGGATTTCGCGAGCAGTACTTC. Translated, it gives CSVEGQGFREQYF.

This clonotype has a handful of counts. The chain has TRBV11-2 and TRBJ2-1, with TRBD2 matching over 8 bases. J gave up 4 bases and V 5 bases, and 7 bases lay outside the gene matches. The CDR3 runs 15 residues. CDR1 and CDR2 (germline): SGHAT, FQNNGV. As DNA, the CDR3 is TGTGCCAGCAGCCCCGGTAGCGGGGCGTACAATGAGCAGTTCTTC. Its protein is CASSPGSGAYNEQFF.

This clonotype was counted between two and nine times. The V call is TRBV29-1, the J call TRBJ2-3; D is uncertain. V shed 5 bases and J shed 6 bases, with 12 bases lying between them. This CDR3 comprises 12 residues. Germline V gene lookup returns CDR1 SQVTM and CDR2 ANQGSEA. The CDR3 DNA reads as TGCAGCGTTAGGCAGCCACCCGATACGCAGTATTTT. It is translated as CSVRQPPDTQYF.

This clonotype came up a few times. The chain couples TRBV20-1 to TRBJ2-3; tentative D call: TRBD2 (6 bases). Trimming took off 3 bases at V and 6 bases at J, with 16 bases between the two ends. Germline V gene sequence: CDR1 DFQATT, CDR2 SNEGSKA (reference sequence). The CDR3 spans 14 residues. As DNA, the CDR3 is TGCAGTGCTAGTCAGACCGGGAGATTGGATACGCAGTATTTT. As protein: CSASQTGRLDTQYF.

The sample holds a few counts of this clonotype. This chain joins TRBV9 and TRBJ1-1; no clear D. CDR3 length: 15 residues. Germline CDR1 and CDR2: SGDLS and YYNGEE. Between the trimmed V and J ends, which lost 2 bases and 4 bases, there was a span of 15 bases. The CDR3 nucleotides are TGTGCCAGCAGCGTCTCAGGTGGCCTGGGCACTGAAGCTTTCTTT. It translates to CASSVSGGLGTEAFF.

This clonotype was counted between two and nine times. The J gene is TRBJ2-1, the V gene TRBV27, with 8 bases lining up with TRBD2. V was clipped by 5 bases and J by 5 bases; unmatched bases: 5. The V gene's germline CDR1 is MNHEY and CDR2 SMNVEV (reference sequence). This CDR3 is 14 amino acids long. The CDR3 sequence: CASSPGLANNEQFF. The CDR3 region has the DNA TGTGCCAGCAGTCCCGGACTAGCTAACAATGAGCAGTTCTTC.

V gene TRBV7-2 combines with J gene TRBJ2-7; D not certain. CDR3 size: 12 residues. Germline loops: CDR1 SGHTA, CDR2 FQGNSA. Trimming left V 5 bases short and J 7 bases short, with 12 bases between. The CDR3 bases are TGTGCCAGCAGCCCCGGCCCGAGGGAGCAGTACTTC. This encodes CASSPGPREQYF. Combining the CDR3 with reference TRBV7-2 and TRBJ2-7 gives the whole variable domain GAGVSQSPSNKVTEKGKDVELRCDPISGHTALYWYRQSLGQGLEFLIYFQGNSAPDKSGLPSDRFSAERTGGSVSTLTIQRTQQEDSAVYLCASSPGPREQYFGPGTRLTVT.